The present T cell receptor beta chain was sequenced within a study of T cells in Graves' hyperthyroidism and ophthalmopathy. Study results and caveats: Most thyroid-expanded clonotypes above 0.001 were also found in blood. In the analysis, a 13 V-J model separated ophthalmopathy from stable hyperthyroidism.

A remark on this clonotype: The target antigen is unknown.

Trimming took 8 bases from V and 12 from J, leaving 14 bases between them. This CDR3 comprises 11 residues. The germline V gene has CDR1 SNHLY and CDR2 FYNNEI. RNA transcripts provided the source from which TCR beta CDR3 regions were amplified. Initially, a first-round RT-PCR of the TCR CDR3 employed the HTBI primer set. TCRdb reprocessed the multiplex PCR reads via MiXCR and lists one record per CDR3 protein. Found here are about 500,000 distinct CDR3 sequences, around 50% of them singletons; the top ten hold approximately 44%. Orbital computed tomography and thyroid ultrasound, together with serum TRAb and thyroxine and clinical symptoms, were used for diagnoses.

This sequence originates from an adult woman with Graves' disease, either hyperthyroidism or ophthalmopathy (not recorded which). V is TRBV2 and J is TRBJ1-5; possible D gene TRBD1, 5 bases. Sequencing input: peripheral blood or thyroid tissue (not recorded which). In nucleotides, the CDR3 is TGTGCCAGCGTCCGGCGGCAGGGCCAGCATTTT. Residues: CASVRRQGQHF.